The table lists the clone carrying this TCR beta chain with a count of one. Its antigen remains unidentified. Sequencing used immunoSEQ multiplex PCR; TCRdb keeps in-frame clones, though not all of them. The table has some 170,000 clones, 85% to 90% seen once. The data were taken from a study of T cell responses to AZD1222 COVID-19 vaccine. Study results and limitations: The donor group comprised mostly white British people and more females; the analysis possibly underestimated clonal diversity. Seropositive at baseline were only a handful of AZD1222 recipients. Elevations in Spike-specific TCR breadth and depth followed administration of two AZD1222 doses. No day 14 peak samples; only post-peak repertoires were characterized.

This CDR3 has 14 residues. Germline CDR1 is LGHDT and CDR2 is YNNKEL (reference sequence). V lost 2 bases to trimming and J lost 9 bases, with 14 bases between them. This receptor was identified in an adult in good health. The V and J genes are TRBV3-1 (or the pseudogene TRBV3-2) and TRBJ2-1; no definite D call. The specimen comprised peripheral blood, sampled on day 0 of AZD1222 vaccination. The CDR3 DNA reads as TGTGCCAGCAGCCAAAGTACTCTGGGCACTGAGCAGTTCTTC. Protein product: CASSQSTLGTEQFF.